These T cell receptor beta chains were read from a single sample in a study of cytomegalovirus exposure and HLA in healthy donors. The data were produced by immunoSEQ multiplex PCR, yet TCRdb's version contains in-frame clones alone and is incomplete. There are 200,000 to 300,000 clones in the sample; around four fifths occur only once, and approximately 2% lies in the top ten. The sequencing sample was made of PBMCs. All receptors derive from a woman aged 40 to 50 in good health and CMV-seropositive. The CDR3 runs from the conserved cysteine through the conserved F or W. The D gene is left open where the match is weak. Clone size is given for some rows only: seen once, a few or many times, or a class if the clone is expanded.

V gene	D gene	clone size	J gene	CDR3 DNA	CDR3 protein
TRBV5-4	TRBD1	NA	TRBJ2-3	TGTGCCAGCAGCTTAGGAGGGACAGGGGGCTTGAATACGCAGTATTTT	CASSLGGTGGLNTQYF
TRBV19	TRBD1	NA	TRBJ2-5	TGTGCCAGTAGCAAAGGACAGGGGCAGGAGACCCAGTACTTC	CASSKGQGQETQYF
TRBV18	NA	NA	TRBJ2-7	TGTGCCAGCTCACCCAACTTAGCCAAGTCAAGCTACGAGCAGTACTTC	CASSPNLAKSSYEQYF
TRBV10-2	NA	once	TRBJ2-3	TGCGCCAGCAGTGGGTGGGTAGCGGACACAGATACGCAGTATTTT	CASSGWVADTDTQYF
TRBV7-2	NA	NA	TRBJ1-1	TGTGCCAGCAGCCCCGTGGGAGGGCGGACTGAAGCTTTCTTT	CASSPVGGRTEAFF
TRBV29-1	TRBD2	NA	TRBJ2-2	TGCAGCGTCACAAGCGGGAGGGTCGGGGAGCTGTTTTTT	CSVTSGRVGELFF
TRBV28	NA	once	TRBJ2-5	TGTGCCAGCAGACCCGGGTGGGAAGAGACCCAGTACTTC	CASRPGWEETQYF
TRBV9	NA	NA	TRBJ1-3	TGTGCCAGCAGCGTAGTCTCACAGCTCTCTGGAAACACCATATATTTT	CASSVVSQLSGNTIYF
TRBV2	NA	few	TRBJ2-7	TGTGCCAGCAACAGGGAGGGGAGGATGTACGAGCAGTACTTC	CASNREGRMYEQYF
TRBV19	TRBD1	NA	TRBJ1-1	TGTGCCAGTAGGGACAGGGGTAACACTGAAGCTTTCTTT	CASRDRGNTEAFF
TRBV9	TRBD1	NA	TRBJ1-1	TGTGCCAGCAGCCGGACAGGGTCCAACACTGAAGCTTTCTTT	CASSRTGSNTEAFF
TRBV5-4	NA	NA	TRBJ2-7	TGTGCCAGCAGCTTGGTGGGAGACGAGCAGTACTTC	CASSLVGDEQYF
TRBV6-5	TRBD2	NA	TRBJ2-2	TGTGCCAGCAGTTATGCGGGAGGGCTGATCGGGGAGCTGTTTTTT	CASSYAGGLIGELFF
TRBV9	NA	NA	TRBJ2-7	TGTGCCAGCAGCGTAGGTACGGGTGCCTCCTACGAGCAGTACTTC	CASSVGTGASYEQYF
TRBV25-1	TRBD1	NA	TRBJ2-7	TGTGCCAGCAGGCAGACAGGGGCTGACTACGAGCAGTACTTC	CASRQTGADYEQYF
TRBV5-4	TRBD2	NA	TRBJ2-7	TGTGCCAGCAGCTTGGGTCCCGGGACTAGCGGCCACGAGCAGTACTTC	CASSLGPGTSGHEQYF
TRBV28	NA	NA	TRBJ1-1	TGTGCCAGCAGGACTCAACGGAACACTGAAGCTTTCTTT	CASRTQRNTEAFF
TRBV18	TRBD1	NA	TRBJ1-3	TGTGCCAGCTCACCGGACAGGGGACATGGAAACACCATATATTTT	CASSPDRGHGNTIYF
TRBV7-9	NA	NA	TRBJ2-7	TGTTCCAGCAGCTTAGACGGACACTACGAGCAGTACTTC	CSSSLDGHYEQYF
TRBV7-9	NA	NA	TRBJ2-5	TGTGCCAGCAGCCGTGAAGAGACCCAGTACTTC	CASSREETQYF
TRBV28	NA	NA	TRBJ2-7	TGTGCCAGCACCACTCCGGGATCCGGTACCTACGAGCAGTACTTC	CASTTPGSGTYEQYF
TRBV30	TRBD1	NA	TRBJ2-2	TGTGCCTGGAGTCCCAAGTTTACAGGGGGCCGTAGCACCGGGGAGCTGTTTTTT	CAWSPKFTGGRSTGELFF
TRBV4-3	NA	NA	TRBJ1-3	TGCGCCAGCAGCCAAGGTCGGGGGGGATTAAACACCATATATTTT	CASSQGRGGLNTIYF
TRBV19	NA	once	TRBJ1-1	TGTGCCAGTAGTATAATTCCGGGGGAAACTGAAGCTTTCTTT	CASSIIPGETEAFF
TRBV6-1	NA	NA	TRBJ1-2	TGTGCCAGCAGTGAAGCGCTCTACGGCTATGGCTACACCTTC	CASSEALYGYGYTF
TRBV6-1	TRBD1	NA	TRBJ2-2	TGTGCCAGCAGTGAACAACAACAGGGGCCCTACACCGGGGAGCTGTTTTTT	CASSEQQQGPYTGELFF
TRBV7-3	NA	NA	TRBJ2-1	TGTGCCAGCAGTCAATACTACGTGAATGAGCAGTTCTTC	CASSQYYVNEQFF
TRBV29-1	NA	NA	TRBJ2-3	TGCAGCGTTCTTGGCTCTTCCACAGATACGCAGTATTTT	CSVLGSSTDTQYF
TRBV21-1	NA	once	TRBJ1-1	TGTGCCAGCAGCAACGGGACTGAAGCTTTCTTT	CASSNGTEAFF
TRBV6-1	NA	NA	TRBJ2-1	TGTGCCAGCAGACCGTCGTTACGGGGCAATGAGCAGTTCTTC	CASRPSLRGNEQFF
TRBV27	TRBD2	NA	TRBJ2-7	TGTGCCAGCAGTTCGGGACTACATCTAGGAGAGCAGTACTTC	CASSSGLHLGEQYF
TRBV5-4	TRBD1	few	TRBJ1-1	TGTGCCAGCAGCTTGGCTGGACAGGGAGTGAACACTGAAGCTTTCTTT	CASSLAGQGVNTEAFF
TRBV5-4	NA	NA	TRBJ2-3	TGTGCCAGCAGCCCTAGGACTCCCACCACAGATACGCAGTATTTT	CASSPRTPTTDTQYF
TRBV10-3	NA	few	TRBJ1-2	TGTGCCATCAGTGTCCAGGGGTATAACTATGGCTACACCTTC	CAISVQGYNYGYTF
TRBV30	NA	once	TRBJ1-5	TGTGCCTGGAGTGTACGCGGGATGGGCAATCAGCCCCAGCATTTT	CAWSVRGMGNQPQHF
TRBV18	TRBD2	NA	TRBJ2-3	TGTGCCAGCTCACCGCCTAGCGGGAGGGGCACAGATACGCAGTATTTT	CASSPPSGRGTDTQYF
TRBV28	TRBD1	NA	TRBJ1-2	TGTGCCAGCAGTTTAAGGTGGACAGGGATGGGTTACTATGGCTACACCTTC	CASSLRWTGMGYYGYTF
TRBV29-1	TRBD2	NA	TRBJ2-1	TGCAGCCTCCGGGAGGGCCTGGTCAATGAGCAGTTCTTC	CSLREGLVNEQFF
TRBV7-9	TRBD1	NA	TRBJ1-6	TGTGCCAGCAGCTCCCGGGACAGGGGGAATTCACCCCTCCACTTT	CASSSRDRGNSPLHF
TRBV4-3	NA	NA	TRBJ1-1	TGCGCCAGCAGCCCCCCTGGCGCAGGGTCAAAAGCTTTCTTT	CASSPPGAGSKAFF
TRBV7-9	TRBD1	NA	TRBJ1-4	TGTGCCAGCAGCTTACGGACAGGAGGGAATGAAAAACTGTTTTTT	CASSLRTGGNEKLFF
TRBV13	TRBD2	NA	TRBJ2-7	TGTGCCAGCAGCTCCTGGACTAGCGGGAGAATGTACGAGCAGTACTTC	CASSSWTSGRMYEQYF
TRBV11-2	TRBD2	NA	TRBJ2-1	TGTGCCAGCAGCTCCGCCCTAGCGGGGCTCTACAATGAGCAGTTCTTC	CASSSALAGLYNEQFF
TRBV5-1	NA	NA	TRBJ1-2	TGCGCCAGCAGCTTGGAACAGAATAACTATGGCTACACCTTC	CASSLEQNNYGYTF
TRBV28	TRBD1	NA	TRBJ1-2	TGTGCCAGCAGTCGCAGGGACAGGTGGAGGGATGGCTACACCTTC	CASSRRDRWRDGYTF
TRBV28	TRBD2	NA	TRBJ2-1	TGTGCCAGCAGCTTGACTAGCGGGAGGGGGAATGAGCAGTTCTTC	CASSLTSGRGNEQFF
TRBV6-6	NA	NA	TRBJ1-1	TGTGCCAGCAGTCCAGGGATCATGAACACTGAAGCTTTCTTT	CASSPGIMNTEAFF
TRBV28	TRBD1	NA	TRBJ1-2	TGTGCCAGCAGTACGCGGACAGGGGGCAACTATGGCTACACCTTC	CASSTRTGGNYGYTF
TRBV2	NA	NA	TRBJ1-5	TGTGCCAGCACCTCCGGGTCCCATTATAGCAATCAGCCCCAGCATTTT	CASTSGSHYSNQPQHF
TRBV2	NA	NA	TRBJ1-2	TGTGCCAGCAGAGACAACAACTATGGCTACACCTTC	CASRDNNYGYTF
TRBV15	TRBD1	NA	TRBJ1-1	TGTGCCACCAGCAAGCCCCAGGGGGACACTGAAGCTTTCTTT	CATSKPQGDTEAFF
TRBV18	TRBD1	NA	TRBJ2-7	TGTGCCAGCTCACCCTCGGGACAGGGCTCCTACGAGCAGTACTTC	CASSPSGQGSYEQYF
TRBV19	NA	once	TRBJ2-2	TGTGCCAGTAGCGGTGCGGCGTACACCGGGGAGCTGTTTTTT	CASSGAAYTGELFF